A single sample gave rise to the 4 T cell receptor beta chains below, sequenced in a study of cytomegalovirus exposure and HLA in healthy donors. The PCR ran on 60 Vbeta and 13 Jbeta primers. Using immunoSEQ multiplex PCR, the repertoire was profiled, and TCRdb retains in-frame clones only, with some absent. The sample shows about 140,000 clones, roughly 68% of them seen only once. What was sequenced was PBMCs. These receptors all stem from a man aged 55 to 70 in good health and CMV-seronegative.

This clone appeared once. The chain links TRBV28 to TRBJ2-7; 9 bases agree with TRBD1. The germline gives CDR1 MDHEN, CDR2 SYDVKM. After removal of 5 bases from V and 4 bases from J, the junction contained 0 bases not matched to a gene. The CDR3 totals 12 residues. The CDR3: CASSGQGYEQYF. The CDR3 DNA follows: TGTGCCAGCAGTGGACAGGGGTACGAGCAGTACTTC.

This clone has only one observation. The chain recombines TRBV27 with TRBJ2-7, with 7 bases matching TRBD2. J lost 2 bases, V lost 3 bases, and 7 bases had no gene match. CDR1 and CDR2 (germline): MNHEY, SMNVEV (reference sequence). The CDR3 is made up of 15 amino acids. The CDR3 reads CASSLQVGLPYEQYF. CDR3 bases: TGTGCCAGCAGTTTGCAGGTGGGACTACCCTACGAGCAGTACTTC.

This rearrangement joins TRBV27 to TRBJ1-2; 12 bases match TRBD1. The germline gives CDR1 MNHEY, CDR2 SMNVEV (reference sequence). V lost 5 bases and J lost 3; bases outside the gene matches: 10. This CDR3 comprises 17 residues. CDR3 in amino acids: CASSPVGTGGADYGYTF. The CDR3 coding sequence is TGTGCCAGCAGTCCCGTCGGGACAGGGGGCGCTGACTATGGCTACACCTTC.

The table lists this clone with a count of one. This chain connects TRBV2 to TRBJ1-1, with TRBD1 matching 7 bases. Germline V lookup: CDR1 SNHLY, CDR2 FYNNEI. Trimming cost V 8 bases and J 1 base; bases outside gene matches: 1. The CDR3 extends over 12 amino acids. The CDR3 spells CASGQENTEAFF. DNA of the CDR3: TGTGCCAGCGGACAGGAGAACACTGAAGCTTTCTTT.